This T cell receptor beta chain derives from a study of PD-1 blockade in classical Hodgkin lymphoma. Study observations and caveats: It was among complete responders that baseline diversity resembled that of newly diagnosed patients. The study found that TCR diversity rose significantly by C4D1 in CD4+ but not CD8+ cells.

Every patient had relapsed following autologous stem cell transplantation, and cohorts differed in brentuximab vedotin exposure. This table comes from immunoSEQ multiplex PCR, and its TCRdb copy is limited to in-frame clones, with some not included. The data show over 25,000 clones, 85% to 90% seen once. The CDR3 totals 16 residues. V gave up 0 bases and J gave up 4 bases; unmatched junction bases: 4. Germline V gives CDR1 MNHEY, CDR2 SVGAGI. Points on this clone: Its antigen is as yet unknown.

J is TRBJ1-1 and V is TRBV6-5; 11 bases are shared with TRBD1. The sequences come from peripheral blood mononuclear cells (PBMCs), collected at baseline. This receptor was taken from a human donor with classical Hodgkin lymphoma. The CDR3: CASSYSGTGGVTEAFF. In DNA form, the CDR3 reads TGTGCCAGCAGTTACTCCGGGACAGGGGGTGTCACTGAAGCTTTCTTT.